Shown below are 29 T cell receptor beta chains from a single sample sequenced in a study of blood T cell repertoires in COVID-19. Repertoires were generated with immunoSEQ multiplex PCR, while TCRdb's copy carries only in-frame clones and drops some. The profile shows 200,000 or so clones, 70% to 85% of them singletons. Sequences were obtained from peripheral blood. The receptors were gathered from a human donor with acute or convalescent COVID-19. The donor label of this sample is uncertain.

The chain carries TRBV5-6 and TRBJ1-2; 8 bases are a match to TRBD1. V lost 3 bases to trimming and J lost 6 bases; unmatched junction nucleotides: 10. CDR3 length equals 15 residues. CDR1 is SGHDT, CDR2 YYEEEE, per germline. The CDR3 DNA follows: TGTGCCAGCAGCTCCCGGGACAGGTGGTTCAATGGCTACACCTTC. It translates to CASSSRDRWFNGYTF.

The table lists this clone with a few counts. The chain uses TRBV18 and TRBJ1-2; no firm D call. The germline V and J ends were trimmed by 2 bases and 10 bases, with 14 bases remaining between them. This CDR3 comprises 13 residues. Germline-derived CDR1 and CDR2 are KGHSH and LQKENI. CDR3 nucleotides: TGTGCCAGCTCACCAGGAGGAATTATGGACTACACCTTC. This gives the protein CASSPGGIMDYTF.

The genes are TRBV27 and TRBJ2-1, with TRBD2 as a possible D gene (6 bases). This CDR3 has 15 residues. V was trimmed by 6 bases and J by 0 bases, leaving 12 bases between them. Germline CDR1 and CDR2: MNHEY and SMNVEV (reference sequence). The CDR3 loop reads CASRMEGLSYNEQFF. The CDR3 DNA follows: TGTGCCAGCAGGATGGAGGGCCTCTCCTACAATGAGCAGTTCTTC.

CDR3 DNA sequence: TGTGCCAGCAGTGAAGAGGGGGGGGTGAACACTGAAGCTTTCTTT. Amino acids: CASSEEGGVNTEAFF. The chain links TRBV6-1 to TRBJ1-1; D perhaps matches TRBD1 (6 bases). The germline CDR1 and CDR2 sequences are MNHNS and SASEGT. The CDR3 extends over 15 amino acids. V dropped 1 base and J dropped 0 bases, with 9 bases sitting between them.

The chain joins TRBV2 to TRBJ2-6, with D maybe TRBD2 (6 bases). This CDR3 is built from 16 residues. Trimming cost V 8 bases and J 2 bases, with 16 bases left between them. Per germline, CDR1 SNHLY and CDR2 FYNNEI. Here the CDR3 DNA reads TGTGCCAGCCGCGGGGTCTTCACGGCTGGGGCCAACGTCCTGACTTTC. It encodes CASRGVFTAGANVLTF. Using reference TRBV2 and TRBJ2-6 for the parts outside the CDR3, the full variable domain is EPEVTQTPSHQVTQMGQEVILRCVPISNHLYFYWYRQILGQKVEFLVSFYNNEISEKSEIFDDQFSVERPDGSNFTLKIRSTKLEDSAMYFCASRGVFTAGANVLTFGAGSRLTVL.

The CDR3 is CASSLDNSYGYTF. In DNA form, the CDR3 reads TGCGCCAGCAGCTTGGACAATTCCTATGGCTACACCTTC. This sequence joins TRBV5-1 and TRBJ1-2; no definite D call. The germline CDR1 and CDR2 sequences are SGHRS and YFSETQ. This CDR3 comprises 13 residues. Between the trimmed V and J ends, which lost 0 bases and 4 bases, there was a span of 7 bases. Supplemented by reference TRBV5-1 and TRBJ1-2, the full variable domain reads KAGVTQTPRYLIKTRGQQVTLSCSPISGHRSVSWYQQTPGQGLQFLFEYFSETQRNKGNFPGRFSGRQFSNSRSEMNVSTLELGDSALYLCASSLDNSYGYTFGSGTRLTVV.

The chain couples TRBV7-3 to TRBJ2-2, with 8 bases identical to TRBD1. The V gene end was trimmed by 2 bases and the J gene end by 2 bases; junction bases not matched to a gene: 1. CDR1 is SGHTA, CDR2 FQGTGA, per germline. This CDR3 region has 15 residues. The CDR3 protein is CASSLQGANTGELFF. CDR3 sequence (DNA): TGTGCCAGCAGCTTACAGGGGGCTAACACCGGGGAGCTGTTTTTT.

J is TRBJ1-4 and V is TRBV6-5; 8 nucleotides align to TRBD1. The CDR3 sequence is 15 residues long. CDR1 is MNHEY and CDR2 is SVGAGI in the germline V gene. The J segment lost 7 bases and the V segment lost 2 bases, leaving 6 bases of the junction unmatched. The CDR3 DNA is TGTGCCAGCAGTTACGTGACAGGGGTTGGTGAAAAACTGTTTTTT. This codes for CASSYVTGVGEKLFF.

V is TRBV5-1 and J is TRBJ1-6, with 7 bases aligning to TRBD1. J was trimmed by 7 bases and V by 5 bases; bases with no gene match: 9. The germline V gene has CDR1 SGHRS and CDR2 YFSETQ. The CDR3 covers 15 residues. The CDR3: CASSPGTAGNSPLHF. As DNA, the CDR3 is TGCGCCAGCAGTCCCGGGACAGCCGGGAATTCACCCCTCCACTTT. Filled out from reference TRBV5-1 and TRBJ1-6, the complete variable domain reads KAGVTQTPRYLIKTRGQQVTLSCSPISGHRSVSWYQQTPGQGLQFLFEYFSETQRNKGNFPGRFSGRQFSNSRSEMNVSTLELGDSALYLCASSPGTAGNSPLHFGNGTRLTVT.

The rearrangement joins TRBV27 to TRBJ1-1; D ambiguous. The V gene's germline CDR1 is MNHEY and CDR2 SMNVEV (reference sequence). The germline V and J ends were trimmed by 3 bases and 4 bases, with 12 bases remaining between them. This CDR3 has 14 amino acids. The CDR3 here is CASSFAVPGTEAFF. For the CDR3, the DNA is TGTGCCAGCAGTTTCGCAGTTCCGGGCACTGAAGCTTTCTTT.

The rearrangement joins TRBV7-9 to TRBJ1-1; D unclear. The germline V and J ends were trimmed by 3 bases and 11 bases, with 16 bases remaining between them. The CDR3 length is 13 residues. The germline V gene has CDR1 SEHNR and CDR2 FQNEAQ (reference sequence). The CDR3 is CASSFSTAGEAFF. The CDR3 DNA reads TGTGCCAGCAGCTTTTCGACGGCTGGGGAGGCTTTCTTT. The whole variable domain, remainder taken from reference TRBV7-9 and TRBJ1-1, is DTGVSQNPRHKITKRGQNVTFRCDPISEHNRLYWYRQTLGQGPEFLTYFQNEAQLEKSRLLSDRFSAERPKGSFSTLEIQRTEQGDSAMYLCASSFSTAGEAFFGQGTRLTVV.

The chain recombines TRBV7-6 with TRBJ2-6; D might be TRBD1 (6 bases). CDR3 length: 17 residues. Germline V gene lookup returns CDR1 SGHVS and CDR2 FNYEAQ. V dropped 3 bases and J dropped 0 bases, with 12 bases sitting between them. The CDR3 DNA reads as TGTGCCAGCAGCTTCGAACAGGGAGTCTCTGGGGCCAACGTCCTGACTTTC. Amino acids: CASSFEQGVSGANVLTF.

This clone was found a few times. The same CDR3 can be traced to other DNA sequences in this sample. The CDR3 reads CAISDVRGAFF. The CDR3, as DNA: TGTGCCATCAGTGATGTCCGGGGGGCTTTCTTT. This rearrangement joins TRBV10-3 to TRBJ1-1, with D maybe TRBD1 (5 bases). Trimming pared 3 bases from V and 11 bases from J, leaving 10 bases between. Germline V lookup: CDR1 ENHRY, CDR2 SYGVKD. This CDR3 has 11 amino acids.

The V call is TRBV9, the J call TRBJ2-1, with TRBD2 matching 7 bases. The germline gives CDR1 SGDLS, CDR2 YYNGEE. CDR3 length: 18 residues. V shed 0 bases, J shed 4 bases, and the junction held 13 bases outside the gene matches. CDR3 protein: CASSVDLMLAAPYNEQFF. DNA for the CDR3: TGTGCCAGCAGCGTAGACCTCATGCTAGCGGCACCTTACAATGAGCAGTTCTTC.

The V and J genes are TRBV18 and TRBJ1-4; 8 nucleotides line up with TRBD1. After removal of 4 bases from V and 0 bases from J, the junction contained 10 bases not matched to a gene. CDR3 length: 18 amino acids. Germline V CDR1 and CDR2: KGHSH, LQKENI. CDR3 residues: CASSLQQGGAATNEKLFF. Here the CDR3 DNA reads TGTGCCAGCTCACTCCAACAGGGGGGAGCGGCAACTAATGAAAAACTGTTTTTT.

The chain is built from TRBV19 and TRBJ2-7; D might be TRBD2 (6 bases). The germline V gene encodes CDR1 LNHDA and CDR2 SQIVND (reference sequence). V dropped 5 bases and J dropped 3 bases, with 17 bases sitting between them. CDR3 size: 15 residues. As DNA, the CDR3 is TGTGCCAGTAGTCCGCGGACTATGGGCGGCTACGAGCAGTACTTC. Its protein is CASSPRTMGGYEQYF.

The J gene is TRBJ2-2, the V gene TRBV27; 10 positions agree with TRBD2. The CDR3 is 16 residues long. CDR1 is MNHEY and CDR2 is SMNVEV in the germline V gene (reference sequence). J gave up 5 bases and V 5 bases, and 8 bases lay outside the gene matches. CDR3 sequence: CASSPSGRARTGELFF. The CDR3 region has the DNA TGTGCCAGCAGTCCCAGCGGGAGGGCGAGGACCGGGGAGCTGTTTTTT.

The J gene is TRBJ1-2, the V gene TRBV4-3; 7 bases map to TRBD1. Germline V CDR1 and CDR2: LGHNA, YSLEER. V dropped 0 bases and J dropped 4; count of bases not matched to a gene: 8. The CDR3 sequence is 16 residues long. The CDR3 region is CASSQDLGTDFYGYTF. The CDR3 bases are TGCGCCAGCAGCCAAGATCTAGGGACAGACTTCTATGGCTACACCTTC.

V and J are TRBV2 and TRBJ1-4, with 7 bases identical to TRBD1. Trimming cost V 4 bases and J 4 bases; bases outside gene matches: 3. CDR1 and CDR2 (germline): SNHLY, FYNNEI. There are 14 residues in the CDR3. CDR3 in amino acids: CASSGQGLNEKLFF. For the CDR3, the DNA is TGTGCCAGCAGTGGACAGGGTCTTAATGAAAAACTGTTTTTT.

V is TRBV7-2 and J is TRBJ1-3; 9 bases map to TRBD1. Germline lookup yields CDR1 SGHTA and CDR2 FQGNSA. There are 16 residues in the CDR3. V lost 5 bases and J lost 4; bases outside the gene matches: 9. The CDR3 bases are TGTGCCAGCAGCCTAGACAGGGGGTGGAAAGGAAACACCATATATTTT. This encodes CASSLDRGWKGNTIYF.

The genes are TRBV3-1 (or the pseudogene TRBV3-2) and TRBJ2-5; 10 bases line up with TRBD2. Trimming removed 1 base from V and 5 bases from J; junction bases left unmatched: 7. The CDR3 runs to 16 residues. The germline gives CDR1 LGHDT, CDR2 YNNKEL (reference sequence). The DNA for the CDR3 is TGTGCCAGCAGCCAAGCCGCTAGCGGGAGAGGGGAGACCCAGTACTTC. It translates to CASSQAASGRGETQYF.

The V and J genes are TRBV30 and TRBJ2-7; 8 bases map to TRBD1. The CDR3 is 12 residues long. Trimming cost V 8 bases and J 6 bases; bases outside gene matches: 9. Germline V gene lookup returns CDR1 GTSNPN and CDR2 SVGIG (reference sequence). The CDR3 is CAAETGAIEQYF. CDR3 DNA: TGTGCCGCAGAGACAGGGGCAATCGAGCAGTACTTC.

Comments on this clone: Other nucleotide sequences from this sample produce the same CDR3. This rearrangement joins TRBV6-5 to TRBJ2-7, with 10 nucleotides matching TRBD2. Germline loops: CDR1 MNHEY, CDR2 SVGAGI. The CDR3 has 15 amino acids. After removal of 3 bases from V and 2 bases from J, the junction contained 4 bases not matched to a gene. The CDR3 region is CASSYLAGGTYEQYF. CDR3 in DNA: TGTGCCAGCAGTTATTTAGCGGGAGGTACCTACGAGCAGTACTTC.

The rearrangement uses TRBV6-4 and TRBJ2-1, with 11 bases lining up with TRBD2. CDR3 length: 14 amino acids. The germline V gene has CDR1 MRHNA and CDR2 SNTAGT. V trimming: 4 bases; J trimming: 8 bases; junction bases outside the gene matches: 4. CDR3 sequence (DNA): TGTGCCAGCAGTGTAGCGGGAGGGCCCCATGAGCAGTTCTTC. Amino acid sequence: CASSVAGGPHEQFF.

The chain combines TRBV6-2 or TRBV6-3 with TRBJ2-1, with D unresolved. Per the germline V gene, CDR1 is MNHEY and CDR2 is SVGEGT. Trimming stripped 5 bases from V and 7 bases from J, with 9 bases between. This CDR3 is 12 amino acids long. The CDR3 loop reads CASSPARNEQFF. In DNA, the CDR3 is TGTGCCAGCAGTCCAGCGAGGAATGAGCAGTTCTTC.

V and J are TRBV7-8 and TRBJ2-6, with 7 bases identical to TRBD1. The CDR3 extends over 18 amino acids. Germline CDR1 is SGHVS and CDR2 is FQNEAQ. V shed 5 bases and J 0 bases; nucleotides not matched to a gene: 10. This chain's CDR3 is CASSPYPQGSSGANVLTF. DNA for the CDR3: TGTGCCAGCAGCCCCTACCCACAGGGGAGCTCTGGGGCCAACGTCCTGACTTTC.

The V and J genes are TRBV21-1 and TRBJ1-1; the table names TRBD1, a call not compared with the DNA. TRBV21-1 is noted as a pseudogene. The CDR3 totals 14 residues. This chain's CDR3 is CASANRGLNTEAFF. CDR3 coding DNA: TGTGCCAGCGCGAACAGGGGTTTGAACACTGAAGCTTTCTTT.

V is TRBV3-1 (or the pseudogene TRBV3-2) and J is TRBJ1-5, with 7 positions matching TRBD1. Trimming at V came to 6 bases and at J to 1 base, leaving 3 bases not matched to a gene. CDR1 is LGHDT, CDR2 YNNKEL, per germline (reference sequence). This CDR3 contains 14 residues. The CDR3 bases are TGTGCCAGCAGTCGAGGGGGCAGCAATCAGCCCCAGCATTTT. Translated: CASSRGGSNQPQHF.

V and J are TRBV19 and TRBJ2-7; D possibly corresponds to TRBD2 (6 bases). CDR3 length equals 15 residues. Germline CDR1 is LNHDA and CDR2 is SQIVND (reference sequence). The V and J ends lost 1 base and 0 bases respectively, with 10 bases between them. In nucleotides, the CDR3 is TGTGCCAGTAGTATAGCAGGAGGGAGCTCCTACGAGCAGTACTTC. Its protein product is CASSIAGGSSYEQYF.